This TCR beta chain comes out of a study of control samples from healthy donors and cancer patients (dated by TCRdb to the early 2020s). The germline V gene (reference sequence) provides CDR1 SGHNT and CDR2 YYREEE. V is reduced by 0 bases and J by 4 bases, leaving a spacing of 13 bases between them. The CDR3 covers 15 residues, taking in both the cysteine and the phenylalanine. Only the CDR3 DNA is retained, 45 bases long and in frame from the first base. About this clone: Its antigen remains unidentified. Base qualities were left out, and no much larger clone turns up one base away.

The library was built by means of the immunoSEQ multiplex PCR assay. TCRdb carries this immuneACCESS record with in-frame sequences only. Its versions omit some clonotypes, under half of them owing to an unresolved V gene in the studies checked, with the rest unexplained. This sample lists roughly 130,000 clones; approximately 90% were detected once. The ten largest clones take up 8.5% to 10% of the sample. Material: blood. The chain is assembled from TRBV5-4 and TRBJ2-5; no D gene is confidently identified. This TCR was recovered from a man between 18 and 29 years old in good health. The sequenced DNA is TGTGCCAGCAGCTTGGAGACGACCAGTCGAGAGACCCAGTACTTC. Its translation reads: CASSLETTSRETQYF.